The entry that follows covers one TCR beta chain sequence. Its antigen is not known. CDR1 is KGHSH, CDR2 LQKENI, per germline. The V gene end was trimmed by 6 bases and the J gene end by 11 bases; junction bases not matched to a gene: 13. This CDR3 has 14 amino acids. The sample is drawn from a study of graft-versus-host responses after intestinal transplantation. Study information: Anti-thymocyte globulin was used for induction in all recipients, who then took tacrolimus and steroids for roughly three years.

Method: immunoSEQ multiplex PCR; TCRdb's copy keeps in-frame clones and lacks some. This sample has about 89,000 clones; roughly 91% occur once, and the top ten carry over 0.095%. Regarding the study as a whole: The authors found GvH clones in recipient marrow, some appearing first in ileum or blood. Among circulating GvH clones, peak levels were associated with early post-transplant declines in HvG clones.

The clonotype originates from a human donor who received an intestinal transplant. Sequenced here: unstimulated CD4+ T cells sorted from spleen or lymph node cells, sampled before intestinal transplant. The rearrangement uses TRBV18 and TRBJ1-2, with 9 bases aligning to TRBD1. CDR3 bases: TGTGCCAGCTCGCAGGGCAGGACAGGGGAAGATTACACCTTC. Translating gives CASSQGRTGEDYTF.